Presented here are 3 T cell receptor beta chains from one specimen sequenced in a study of blood T cell repertoires in COVID-19. Method: immunoSEQ multiplex PCR; TCRdb's copy keeps in-frame clones and lacks some. The table includes tens of thousands of clones, 75% to 90% detected once. The specimen sequenced was peripheral blood. The receptors were gathered from a man aged 45-65 years with acute or convalescent COVID-19.

This sequence joins TRBV7-2 and TRBJ2-1, with 7 positions matching TRBD2. Germline V gene lookup returns CDR1 SGHTA and CDR2 FQGNSA. This CDR3 comprises 14 residues. With V trimmed by 2 bases and J by 10 bases, 8 bases remained unmatched. CDR3 DNA sequence: TGTGCCAGCAGCTTAACTGCGGGAGCCAGGGAGCAGTTCTTC. Translation: CASSLTAGAREQFF. Combining the CDR3 with reference TRBV7-2 and TRBJ2-1 gives the whole variable domain GAGVSQSPSNKVTEKGKDVELRCDPISGHTALYWYRQSLGQGLEFLIYFQGNSAPDKSGLPSDRFSAERTGGSVSTLTIQRTQQEDSAVYLCASSLTAGAREQFFGPGTRLTVL.

The chain has TRBV10-1 and TRBJ2-2; the match to TRBD1 covers 7 bases. Looked up from germline, CDR1 is WNHNN and CDR2 is SYGVQD (reference sequence). The CDR3 is 16 residues long. The J segment lost 2 bases and the V segment lost 4 bases, leaving 7 bases of the junction unmatched. As DNA, the CDR3 is TGCGCCAGCAGTGGAGGGGGCCTCGGAAACACCGGGGAGCTGTTTTTT. Amino acid sequence: CASSGGGLGNTGELFF.

This clone has just a few counts. The chain links TRBV5-4 to TRBJ2-2; the D gene is possibly TRBD2 (6 bases). V gave up 2 bases and J gave up 4 bases, with 9 bases separating them. CDR1 and CDR2 from the germline V gene are SGHNT and YYREEE (reference sequence). The CDR3 length is 14 residues. CDR3 sequence: CASSFQGGTGELFF. CDR3 nucleotides: TGTGCCAGCAGCTTCCAGGGAGGCACCGGGGAGCTGTTTTTT.